Each of the 3 T cell receptor beta chains below was sequenced from the same sample in a study of identical twins listed by TCRdb under 2016. The library was prepared using 5' RACE. The sequencing machine was an Illumina HiSeq 2000. TCRdb cleaned the public reads at Q25 with fastp, built clones with MiXCR and kept in-frame beta chains. Under each unique CDR3 protein, matching rows form one entry showing the most common genes and DNA. This sample comprises some 710,000 distinct CDR3 sequences, 5.5% to 6.5% of them detected only once. 1.5% to 2% of the sample goes to the ten largest clones. The sample taken for sequencing was naive T cells sorted from blood. This specimen's cell subset or site label, per the study, means: cells isolated with a human naive T-cell isolation kit. These TCRs come from a man between 18 and 29 years old in good health.

The sample holds many counts of this clonotype. The chain employs TRBV20-1 and TRBJ1-4; 8 bases align to TRBD1. CDR1 is DFQATT, CDR2 SNEGSKA, per germline (reference sequence). The CDR3 contains 14 residues. The J segment lost 8 bases and the V segment lost 6 bases, leaving 11 bases of the junction unmatched. CDR3 in DNA: TGCAGTGCCATCCCGACAGGGGACCCGGAAAAACTGTTTTTT. Protein: CSAIPTGDPEKLFF.

The V and J genes are TRBV4-1 and TRBJ2-4; TRBD2 matches at 10 bases. Germline CDR1 reads MGHRA; CDR2 reads YSYEKL. CDR3 length equals 14 residues. The V and J ends lost 4 bases and 7 bases, in that order; junction bases with no gene match: 4. The CDR3 coding sequence is TGCGCCAGCAGCCCTATTAGCGGGGGGAACATTCAGTACTTC. Residues: CASSPISGGNIQYF.

The V call is TRBV9, the J call TRBJ1-3; no firm D call. The germline CDR1 and CDR2 sequences are SGDLS and YYNGEE. This CDR3 is 15 amino acids long. V gave up 0 bases and J gave up 2 bases, with 9 bases separating them. CDR3 in amino acids: CASSVGGGTGNTIYF. The CDR3 region has the DNA TGTGCCAGCAGCGTAGGAGGAGGGACTGGAAACACCATATATTTT.